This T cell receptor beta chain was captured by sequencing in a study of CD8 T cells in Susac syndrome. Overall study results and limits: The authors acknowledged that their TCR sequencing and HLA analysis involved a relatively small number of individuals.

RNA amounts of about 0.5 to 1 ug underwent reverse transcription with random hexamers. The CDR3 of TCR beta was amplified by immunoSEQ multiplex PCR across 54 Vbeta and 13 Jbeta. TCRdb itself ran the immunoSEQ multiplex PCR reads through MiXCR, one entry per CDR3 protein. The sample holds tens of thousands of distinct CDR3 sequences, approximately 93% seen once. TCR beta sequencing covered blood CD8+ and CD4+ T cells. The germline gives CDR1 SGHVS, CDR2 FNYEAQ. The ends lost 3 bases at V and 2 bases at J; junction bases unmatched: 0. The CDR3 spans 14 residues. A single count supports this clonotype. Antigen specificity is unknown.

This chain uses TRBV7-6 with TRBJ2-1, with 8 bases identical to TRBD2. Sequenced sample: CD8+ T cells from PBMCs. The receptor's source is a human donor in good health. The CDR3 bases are TGTGCCAGCAGCTTTAGCGGGGCCTACAATGAGCAGTTCTTC. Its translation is CASSFSGAYNEQFF.